The sequence of this T cell receptor (beta chain) was determined in a study of naive and memory T cell subsets. V was pared by 8 bases and J by 3 bases, with 10 bases between. CDR1 is SQVTM, CDR2 ANQGSEA, per germline. The CDR3 totals 12 residues. An equimolar mix of two oligonucleotides served as the beta constant-region primer for TRBC1 and TRBC2. TCRdb processed the UMI-ligation and nested PCR reads anew with MiXCR; each CDR3 protein has one entry. The sample holds 65,000 to 85,000 distinct CDR3 sequences, under 15% seen once. The receptor's source is a human donor in good health. V and J are TRBV29-1 and TRBJ2-2; D not certain. Sequencing was carried out using central memory CD4+ T cells from blood. The CDR3, as DNA: TGCAGCTTAAGACGGGACACCGGGGAGCTGTTTTTT. Translating gives CSLRRDTGELFF.